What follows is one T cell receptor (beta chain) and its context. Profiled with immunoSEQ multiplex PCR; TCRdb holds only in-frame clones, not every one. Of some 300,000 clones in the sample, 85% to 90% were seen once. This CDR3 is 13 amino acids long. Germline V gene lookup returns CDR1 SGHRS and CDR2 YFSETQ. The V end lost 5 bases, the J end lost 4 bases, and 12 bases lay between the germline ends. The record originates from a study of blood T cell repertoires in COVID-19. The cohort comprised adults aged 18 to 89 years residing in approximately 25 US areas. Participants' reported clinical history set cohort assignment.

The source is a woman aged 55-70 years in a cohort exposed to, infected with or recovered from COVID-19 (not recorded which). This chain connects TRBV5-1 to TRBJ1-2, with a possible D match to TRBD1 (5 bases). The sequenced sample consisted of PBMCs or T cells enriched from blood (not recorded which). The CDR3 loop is CASSSGLSYGYTF. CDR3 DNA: TGCGCCAGCAGTTCGGGACTGAGCTATGGCTACACCTTC. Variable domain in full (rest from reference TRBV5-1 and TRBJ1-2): KAGVTQTPRYLIKTRGQQVTLSCSPISGHRSVSWYQQTPGQGLQFLFEYFSETQRNKGNFPGRFSGRQFSNSRSEMNVSTLELGDSALYLCASSSGLSYGYTFGSGTRLTVV.